The source of this T cell receptor beta chain is a study of blood T cell repertoires in COVID-19. The overall study: Collection of acute and convalescent COVID-19 samples took place in the United States, Italy and Spain. The cDNA or gDNA used as material had been derived from T cells, B-cell-depleted T cells, or PBMCs.

Sequenced by immunoSEQ multiplex PCR; TCRdb stores in-frame clones only, minus some. The sample contains around 160,000 clones, around four fifths of which appear only once. With V trimmed by 1 base and J by 4 bases, 1 base remained unmatched. The CDR3 is 15 residues long. Germline CDR1 reads SGHRS; CDR2 reads YFSETQ. V gene TRBV5-1 combines with J gene TRBJ2-3, with 12 bases aligning to TRBD2. The TCR was taken from a woman aged 80 or older with acute or convalescent COVID-19. Specimen: peripheral blood. The CDR3 nucleotides are TGCGCCAGCAGCTTGAGACTAGCGGGGGCAGATACGCAGTATTTT. Its translation: CASSLRLAGADTQYF.